This T cell receptor (beta chain) was found in a study of cytomegalovirus exposure and HLA in healthy donors. Details on this clone: The antigen remains unidentified.

Study-wide points: Confirmation in vitro established that three CMV-associated chains were specific for CMV antigens.

Sequencing was performed with immunoSEQ multiplex PCR; in TCRdb, only in-frame clones are kept and a portion is missing. The repertoire holds just under 75,000 clones, with around 94% as singletons. Germline CDR1 reads SGDLS; CDR2 reads YYNGEE. Trimming at V came to 3 bases and at J to 2 bases, leaving 7 bases not matched to a gene. The CDR3 covers 15 residues. The clonotype comes from a woman between 18 and 29 years old in good health and CMV-seropositive. V is TRBV9 and J is TRBJ2-5, with 7 nucleotides matching TRBD2. Sequenced sample: PBMCs. Written as DNA, the CDR3 is TGTGCCAGCAGCGGGGAGACTAGCCATCAAGAGACCCAGTACTTC. Translating it yields CASSGETSHQETQYF.